The rows below give T cell receptor beta chains drawn from one sample of a study of T cells after yellow fever vaccination. TCRdb re-called the 5' RACE reads with MiXCR, one entry per CDR3 protein. The data show some 160,000 distinct CDR3 sequences, with 7% to 10% seen just once and about a third held by the top ten. This material consisted of CD8+ T cells sorted from PBMCs, taken 45 days after the yellow fever booster vaccination. The receptors were sampled from a man aged 18-30 years who received the YFV17D yellow fever vaccine. CDR3s include the opening cysteine and the closing phenylalanine or tryptophan. The D gene is left open where the match is weak. A clone size is listed for some rows: how often the clone was seen (once, few, many), or a class if it is expanded.

v_gene	len	abundance	d_gene	j_gene	CDR3nt	CDR3aa
TRBV9	17	few	TRBD1	TRBJ1-4	TGTGCCAGCAGCGCCAGGGACAGGGGGCATCCTAATGAAAAACTGTTTTTT	CASSARDRGHPNEKLFF
TRBV19	16	.	TRBD1	TRBJ1-5	TGTGCCAGTAGGGGACAGGGGGCTTACCGCAATCAGCCCCAGCATTTT	CASRGQGAYRNQPQHF
TRBV2	15	.	.	TRBJ2-5	TGTGCCAGCAGTGAACTTGTCAGTCTGGGAGAGACCCAGTACTTC	CASSELVSLGETQYF
TRBV5-1	15	few	TRBD1	TRBJ1-2	TGCGCCAGCAGCTTCGCCGGGACAGGGGACCATGGCTACACCTTC	CASSFAGTGDHGYTF
TRBV7-9	17	few	TRBD2	TRBJ2-1	TGTGCCAGCAGCCTGGCGGGGGGGGGATACTCCTACAATGAGCAGTTCTTC	CASSLAGGGYSYNEQFF
TRBV6-6	15	few	.	TRBJ2-7	TGTGCCAGCAGTCGAGAAGACAGAACCACCTACGAGCAGTACTTC	CASSREDRTTYEQYF
TRBV5-1	13	few	TRBD1	TRBJ2-2	TGCGCCAGCAGCCAGACAGGGCCCGGGGAGCTGTTTTTT	CASSQTGPGELFF
TRBV28	15	many	TRBD1	TRBJ1-6	TGTGCCAGCAGTTTATCGGCAGGGGGCCGTTCACCCCTCCACTTT	CASSLSAGGRSPLHF
TRBV14	17	few	.	TRBJ2-1	TGTGCCAGCAGCCAAGCGTTCCGCGCGGGCCCCTACAATGAGCAGTTCTTC	CASSQAFRAGPYNEQFF
TRBV10-3	13	few	TRBD1	TRBJ1-5	TGTGCCATCCGAGACAGGGGCAATCAGCCCCAGCATTTT	CAIRDRGNQPQHF
TRBV9	18	.	TRBD2	TRBJ2-3	TGTGCCAGCAGCGTAGGCCTTCTAGCGGGGGGCCCCACAGATACGCAGTATTTT	CASSVGLLAGGPTDTQYF
TRBV4-3	14	.	.	TRBJ2-3	TGCGCCAGCAGCCAAGGGCAGGGGTCCGATACGCAGTATTTT	CASSQGQGSDTQYF
TRBV6-5	15	many	TRBD2	TRBJ2-7	TGTGCCAGCTCCAAGCGAGCGGGGGTCTCCTACGAGCAGTACTTC	CASSKRAGVSYEQYF
TRBV7-9	11	many	.	TRBJ2-7	TGTGCCAGCAGCCCAGGAGGCGAGGCGTACTTC	CASSPGGEAYF
TRBV29-1	14	many	TRBD1	TRBJ1-2	TGCAGCGTTGTGGGGGGACAGGGGGGTCGTGGCTACACCTTC	CSVVGGQGGRGYTF
TRBV5-4	13	.	.	TRBJ2-5	TGTGCCAGCAGCTTGGAATTAAGTGAGACCCAGTACTTC	CASSLELSETQYF
TRBV20-1	18	few	TRBD2	TRBJ2-3	TGCAGTGCTTTTGCGACTAGCGGGGGGCCTACTAGCACAGATACGCAGTATTTT	CSAFATSGGPTSTDTQYF
TRBV6-6	12	few	.	TRBJ2-7	TGTGCCAGCAGTTACGGCAGGTGGGAGCAGTACTTC	CASSYGRWEQYF
TRBV29-1	11	.	.	TRBJ2-2	TGCAGCGTTGACGGCACCGGGGAGCTGTTTTTT	CSVDGTGELFF